The source of this TCR beta chain is a study of T cells in localized non-small cell lung cancer (dated by TCRdb to 2019 to 2021). About the investigation overall: The study analyzed T cell repertoires of 200 to 300 early-stage NSCLC patients, comparing tumors and uninvolved tumor-adjacent lungs. The cohort comprised around 240 treatment-naïve NSCLC patients with resected, localized lung tumors. NSCLC patients had a mean age of roughly 69 years, and 129 were male and 85 to 110 female. The paper's findings and limits, for the study overall: A median of 57 of the top 100 tumor clones turned up in the paired uninvolved adjacent lung, and some 28 of those clones also ranked among the top 100 of that same adjacent lung. Because multi-region sequencing of the tumors was not done, intratumor heterogeneity could not be ruled out. Uninvolved tumor-adjacent lung showed the highest T cell clonality, higher than tumor, which suggests more focused antigenic responses in the adjacent lung. Higher T cell density in blood was associated with longer overall survival, whereas higher clonality in adjacent lung was associated with shorter survival. Because the study design was exploratory, TCR variables were selected using unadjusted p-values without false-discovery rate correction.

TCR beta CDR3 regions were sequenced from DNA using the immunoSEQ Assay. As for how the authors treated the data: T cell density was computed as TCR beta template counts normalized to usable DNA estimated by amplifying housekeeping genes. Richness was estimated using the preseqR package, with extrapolation to 400,000 templates for PBMC samples and to 120,000 templates for tissue samples. Clonality was defined by subtracting Pielou's evenness from one. Tissue-enriched TCRs were identified through differential abundance testing performed on productive amino-acid clonotypes, with a minimum total count of 5 and an alpha of 0.1. The Jaccard Index and the Morisita Overlap Index were used to measure how much the repertoires overlapped between compartments. GLIPH clustered TCR beta CDR3s with public tetramer-defined viral CDR3s; viral motifs required at least three viral sequences plus V-gene enrichment. The table was pulled from immuneACCESS by TCRdb, which kept in-frame rearrangements only. Such tables lose some clones; where checked, under half of the loss comes from unresolved V genes, and the rest has no known cause. That table furnishes V, J and clone size, whereas the DNA furnished D and trimming. Present in this sample are approximately 41,000 clones, roughly 91% of which were seen just once. The ten most abundant clones make up roughly 10% of the sample.

At diagnosis, peripheral blood, uninvolved tumor-adjacent lung and tumor were collected and stored as a combination of fresh-frozen and FFPE material. For TCR repertoire profiling, blood samples were analyzed as peripheral blood mononuclear cells. Concerning this clone itself: It has no known antigen specificity. The record has no base qualities; no much larger clone is one base away.

The sample consisted of PBMCs, taken before any cancer treatment. The receptor was isolated from a woman aged 40-75 years with stage II lung adenocarcinoma.

The DNA reads as follows: TGTGCCAGCAGCTTGGAGCACACCGGGGAGCTGTTTTTT. Its protein is CASSLEHTGELFF. The chain is assembled from TRBV5-4 and TRBJ2-2; no D gene is confidently identified. From the cysteine through the phenylalanine, the CDR3 covers 13 amino acids. Of all the DNA, just the CDR3 is kept, 39 bases in frame from base 1. The germline V gene (reference sequence) provides CDR1 SGHNT and CDR2 YYREEE. The trim is 0 bases for V and 3 bases for J, with a gap of 3 bases between the germline ends.